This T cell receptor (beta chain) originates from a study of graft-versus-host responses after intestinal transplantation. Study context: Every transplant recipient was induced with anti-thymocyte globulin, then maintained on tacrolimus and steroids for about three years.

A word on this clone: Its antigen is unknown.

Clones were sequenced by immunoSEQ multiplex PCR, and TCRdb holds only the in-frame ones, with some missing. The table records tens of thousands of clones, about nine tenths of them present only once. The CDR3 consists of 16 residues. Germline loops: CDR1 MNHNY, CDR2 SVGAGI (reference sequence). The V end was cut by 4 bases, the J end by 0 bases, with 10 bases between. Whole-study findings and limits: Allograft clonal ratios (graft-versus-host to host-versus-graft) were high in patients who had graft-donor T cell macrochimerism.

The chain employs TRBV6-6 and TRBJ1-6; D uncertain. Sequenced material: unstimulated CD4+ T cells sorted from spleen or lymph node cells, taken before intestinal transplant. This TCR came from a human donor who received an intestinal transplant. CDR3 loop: CASSFSISSYNSPLHF. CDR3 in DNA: TGTGCCAGCAGTTTTTCGATCAGCTCCTATAATTCACCCCTCCACTTT.